Detailed here is one TCR beta chain. Its antigen is currently unknown. The data stem from a study of cytomegalovirus exposure and HLA in healthy donors. Study-wide findings and caveats: Indistinguishability led to the exclusion of some V segments, TRBV6-2 and TRBV6-3 included. It emerged from a later analysis that several of the most significant clusters appeared to be linked to common viral pathogens. Reports described diagnosis of cytomegalovirus status by the classifier as highly specific and sensitive.

Deletions cut 6 bases from V and 5 bases from J, with 10 bases between. CDR3 size: 12 residues. The germline V gene encodes CDR1 MNHNS and CDR2 SASEGT. Both 60 Vbeta primers and 13 Jbeta primers went into the PCR. Repertoires were generated with immunoSEQ multiplex PCR, while TCRdb's copy carries only in-frame clones and drops some. Among fewer than 200,000 clones listed, about 81% were seen once. The gene calls are TRBV6-1 and TRBJ1-1; no clear D gene. Source material: PBMCs. This clonotype was obtained from a woman in her 30s in good health and CMV-seronegative. CDR3 bases: TGTGCCAGCAGCGCTCGGAGGACTGAAGCTTTCTTT. Amino acid sequence: CASSARRTEAFF.